The rows below give T cell receptor beta chains drawn from one sample of a study of shared clonotypes between healthy human individuals. Profiled with immunoSEQ multiplex PCR; TCRdb holds only in-frame clones, not every one. In the table there are more than 550,000 clones, about 92% of which are singletons. Sequenced material: naive CD8+ T cells sorted from blood. All receptors derive from a man younger than 40 in good health. Both conserved end residues are part of each CDR3. The D gene is left open where the match is weak. Clone size is not always given. Where it is, it says once, few, many or a class for expanded clones.

TRBJ2-3 . TRBD2 TRBV18 CASSPPTGGGTDTQYF TGTGCCAGCTCACCACCGACGGGAGGGGGCACAGATACGCAGTATTTT
TRBJ2-2 . . TRBV28 CASNPTSTGELFF TGTGCCAGCAACCCGACTAGCACCGGGGAGCTGTTTTTT
TRBJ2-7 once TRBD1 TRBV29-1 CSVVSGGFYEQYF TGCAGCGTCGTCTCAGGGGGTTTCTACGAGCAGTACTTC
TRBJ2-1 . . TRBV7-2 CASSVRQFPTYNEQFF TGTGCCAGCAGCGTCCGACAGTTCCCTACCTACAATGAGCAGTTCTTC
TRBJ2-7 . . TRBV29-1 CSVGGDSYEQYF TGCAGCGTTGGGGGTGACTCCTACGAGCAGTACTTC
TRBJ2-7 . . TRBV7-9 CASSRALNYEQYF TGTGCCAGCAGCCGGGCACTAAACTACGAGCAGTACTTC
TRBJ2-7 . . TRBV29-1 CSVGGPASSYEQYF TGCAGCGTTGGAGGGCCCGCGAGCTCCTACGAGCAGTACTTC
TRBJ1-1 once . TRBV7-9 CASSFSTGTRTEAFF TGTGCCAGCAGCTTCTCCACAGGGACTAGAACTGAAGCTTTCTTT
TRBJ2-3 . TRBD2 TRBV11-2 CASSSGLAGGRDTQYF TGTGCCAGCAGCTCCGGACTAGCGGGAGGGAGGGATACGCAGTATTTT
TRBJ1-2 . . TRBV6-5 CASSSYQSGFEGYTF TGTGCCAGCAGTTCATATCAATCGGGGTTTGAGGGCTACACCTTC
TRBJ2-7 . . TRBV4-1 CASSSQGLSSYEQYF TGCGCCAGCAGTTCTCAGGGACTCTCCTCCTACGAGCAGTACTTC
TRBJ2-7 . . TRBV11-2 CASSFNPHEQYF TGTGCCAGCAGCTTCAACCCGCACGAGCAGTACTTC
TRBJ2-1 . . TRBV27 CASSFGRGNEQFF TGTGCCAGCAGTTTTGGACGGGGCAATGAGCAGTTCTTC
TRBJ2-7 . TRBD2 TRBV2 CASMDIAGTYEQYF TGTGCCAGCATGGACATAGCGGGAACCTACGAGCAGTACTTC
TRBJ2-3 . . TRBV7-9 CASSLVGLGDLGTDTQYF TGTGCCAGCAGCTTAGTAGGGCTCGGGGACTTGGGGACCGATACGCAGTATTTT
TRBJ1-3 few TRBD1 TRBV30 CAWGPGQGVDTIYF TGTGCCTGGGGACCGGGACAGGGGGTCGACACCATATATTTT
TRBJ2-7 once . TRBV27 CASSLNSYEQYF TGTGCCAGCAGTTTAAACAGCTACGAGCAGTACTTC
TRBJ1-2 . . TRBV4-3 CASSQEEAGSYGYTF TGCGCCAGCAGCCAAGAAGAGGCGGGATCCTATGGCTACACCTTC
TRBJ1-4 . TRBD1 TRBV5-1 CASSQGQAEKLFF TGCGCCAGCAGCCAGGGACAGGCCGAAAAACTGTTTTTT
TRBJ2-1 . . TRBV9 CASGRVDEQFF TGTGCCAGCGGCCGGGTAGATGAGCAGTTCTTC
TRBJ2-6 . TRBD1 TRBV27 CASRDRQGSGANVLTF TGTGCCAGCAGAGATAGACAGGGTAGTGGGGCCAACGTCCTGACTTTC
TRBJ2-2 . . TRBV7-9 CASSPFSAGELFF TGTGCCAGCAGCCCCTTCTCCGCCGGGGAGCTGTTTTTT
TRBJ2-3 . TRBD2 TRBV6-5 CASRTSLPDTQYF TGTGCCAGTAGGACTAGCCTACCAGATACGCAGTATTTT
TRBJ1-6 . TRBD1 TRBV30 CAWTQGQGNNSPLHF TGTGCCTGGACCCAGGGACAGGGGAATAATTCACCCCTCCACTTT
TRBJ2-2 . TRBD1 TRBV12-5 CASGFIFEQGIGELGAGELFF TGTGCTAGTGGTTTTATATTTGAACAGGGGATAGGTGAACTCGGTGCCGGGGAGCTGTTTTTT
TRBJ2-2 . . TRBV6-6 CASILRDHTGELFF TGTGCCAGCATCTTGCGGGACCACACCGGGGAGCTGTTTTTT
TRBJ2-3 once TRBD2 TRBV5-1 CASSLALAGGGSDTQYF TGCGCCAGCAGCTTGGCACTAGCGGGAGGGGGCTCAGATACGCAGTATTTT
TRBJ1-1 . TRBD1 TRBV13 CASSTRDRGLIAEAFF TGTGCCAGCAGCACCCGGGACAGGGGGTTAATCGCTGAAGCTTTCTTT
TRBJ2-7 . . TRBV4-3 CASSQDLQWREQYF TGCGCCAGCAGCCAAGATTTACAGTGGCGCGAGCAGTACTTC
TRBJ2-7 . . TRBV4-1 CASSPVAESSYEQYF TGCGCCAGCAGCCCGGTAGCGGAAAGCTCCTACGAGCAGTACTTC
TRBJ2-7 . TRBD1 TRBV11-2 CASSTYLGQVYEQYF TGTGCCAGCAGCACCTATTTGGGACAGGTCTACGAGCAGTACTTC